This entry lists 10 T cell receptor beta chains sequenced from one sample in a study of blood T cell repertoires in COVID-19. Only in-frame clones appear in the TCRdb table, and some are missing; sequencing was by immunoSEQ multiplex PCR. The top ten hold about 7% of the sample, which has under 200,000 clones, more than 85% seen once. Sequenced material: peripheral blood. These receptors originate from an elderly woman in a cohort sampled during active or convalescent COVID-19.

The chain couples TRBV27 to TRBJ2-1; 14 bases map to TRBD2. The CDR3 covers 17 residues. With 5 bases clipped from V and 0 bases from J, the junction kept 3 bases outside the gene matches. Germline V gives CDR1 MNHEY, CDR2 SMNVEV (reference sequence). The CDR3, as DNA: TGTGCCAGCAGTCCTGGGACTAGCGGGGGCTCCTACAATGAGCAGTTCTTC. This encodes CASSPGTSGGSYNEQFF.

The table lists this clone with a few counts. The CDR3 sequence: CSALAGSSYNEQFF. CDR3 bases: TGCAGCGCGCTAGCGGGAAGCTCCTACAATGAGCAGTTCTTC. The V and J genes are TRBV29-1 and TRBJ2-1; TRBD2 agrees at 9 bases. This CDR3 contains 14 residues. Germline CDR1 is SQVTM and CDR2 is ANQGSEA. V lost 7 bases and J lost 0; bases outside the gene matches: 4.

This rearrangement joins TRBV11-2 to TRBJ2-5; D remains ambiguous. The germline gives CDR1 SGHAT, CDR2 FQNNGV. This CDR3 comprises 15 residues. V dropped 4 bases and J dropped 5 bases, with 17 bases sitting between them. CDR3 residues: CASSSRHPAPETQYF. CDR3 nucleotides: TGTGCCAGCAGCTCCCGACACCCGGCCCCGGAGACCCAGTACTTC.

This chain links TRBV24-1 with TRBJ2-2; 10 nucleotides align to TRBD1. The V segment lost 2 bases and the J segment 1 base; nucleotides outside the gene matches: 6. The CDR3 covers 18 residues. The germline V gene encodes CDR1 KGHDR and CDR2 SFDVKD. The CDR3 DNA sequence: TGTGCCACCAGTGATTCGTCCGGGACAGGGGAGAACACCGGGGAGCTGTTTTTT. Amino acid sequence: CATSDSSGTGENTGELFF.

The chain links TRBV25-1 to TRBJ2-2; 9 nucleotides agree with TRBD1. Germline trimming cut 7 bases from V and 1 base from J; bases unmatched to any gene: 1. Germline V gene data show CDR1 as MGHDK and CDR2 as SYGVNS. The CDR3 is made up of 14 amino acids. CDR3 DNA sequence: TGTGCCAGCAAGACAGGGGGGAACACCGGGGAGCTGTTTTTT. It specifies CASKTGGNTGELFF.

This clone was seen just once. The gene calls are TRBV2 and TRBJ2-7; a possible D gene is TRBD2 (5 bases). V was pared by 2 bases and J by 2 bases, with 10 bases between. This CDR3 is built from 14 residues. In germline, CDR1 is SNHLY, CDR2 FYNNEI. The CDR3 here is CASSELAFTYEQYV. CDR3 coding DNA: TGTGCCAGCAGTGAATTAGCGTTTACCTACGAGCAGTACGTC.

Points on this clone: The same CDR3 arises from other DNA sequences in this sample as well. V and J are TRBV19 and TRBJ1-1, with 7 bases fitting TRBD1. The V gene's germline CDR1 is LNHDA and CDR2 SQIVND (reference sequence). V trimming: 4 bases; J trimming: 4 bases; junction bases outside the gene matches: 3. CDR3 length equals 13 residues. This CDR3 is CASSRQGGTEAFF. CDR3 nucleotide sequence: TGTGCCAGTAGTAGACAGGGAGGCACTGAAGCTTTCTTT.

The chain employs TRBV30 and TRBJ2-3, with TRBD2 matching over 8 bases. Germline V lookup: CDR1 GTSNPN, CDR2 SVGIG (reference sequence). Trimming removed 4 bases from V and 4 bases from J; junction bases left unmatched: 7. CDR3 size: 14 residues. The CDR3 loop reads CAWTGLAGADTQYF. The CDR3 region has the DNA TGTGCCTGGACCGGACTAGCCGGCGCAGATACGCAGTATTTT.

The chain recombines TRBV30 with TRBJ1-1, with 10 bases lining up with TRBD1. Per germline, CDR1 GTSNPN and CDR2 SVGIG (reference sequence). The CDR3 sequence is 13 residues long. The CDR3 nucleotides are TGTGCTGTAGACAGGGGGCGCAGGACTGAAGCTTTCTTT. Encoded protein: CAVDRGRRTEAFF.

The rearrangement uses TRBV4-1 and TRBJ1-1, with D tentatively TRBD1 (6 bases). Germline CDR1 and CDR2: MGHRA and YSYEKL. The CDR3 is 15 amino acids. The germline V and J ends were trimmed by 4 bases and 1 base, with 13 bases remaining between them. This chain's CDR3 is CASSLSGQQNTEAFF. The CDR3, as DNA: TGCGCCAGCAGCCTCAGTGGACAGCAGAACACTGAAGCTTTCTTT.